This T cell receptor beta chain was sequenced for a study of T cells in localized non-small cell lung cancer. Looked up from germline, CDR1 is SNHLY and CDR2 is FYNNEI. There are 15 residues in the CDR3. V lost 8 bases to trimming and J lost 3 bases; unmatched junction nucleotides: 9. Only in-frame clones appear in the TCRdb table, and some are missing; sequencing was by immunoSEQ multiplex PCR. The sample holds tens of thousands of clones, roughly 77% seen once. This chain connects TRBV2 to TRBJ1-4; 7 bases align to TRBD1. The clonotype was recovered from a woman aged 40-69 years with stage II squamous cell lung carcinoma. Sequenced material: PBMCs, taken before any cancer treatment. In DNA form, the CDR3 reads TGTGCCAGCGGGAGAGGGGGACAGCCTAATGAAAAACTGTTTTTT. Encoded protein: CASGRGGQPNEKLFF.